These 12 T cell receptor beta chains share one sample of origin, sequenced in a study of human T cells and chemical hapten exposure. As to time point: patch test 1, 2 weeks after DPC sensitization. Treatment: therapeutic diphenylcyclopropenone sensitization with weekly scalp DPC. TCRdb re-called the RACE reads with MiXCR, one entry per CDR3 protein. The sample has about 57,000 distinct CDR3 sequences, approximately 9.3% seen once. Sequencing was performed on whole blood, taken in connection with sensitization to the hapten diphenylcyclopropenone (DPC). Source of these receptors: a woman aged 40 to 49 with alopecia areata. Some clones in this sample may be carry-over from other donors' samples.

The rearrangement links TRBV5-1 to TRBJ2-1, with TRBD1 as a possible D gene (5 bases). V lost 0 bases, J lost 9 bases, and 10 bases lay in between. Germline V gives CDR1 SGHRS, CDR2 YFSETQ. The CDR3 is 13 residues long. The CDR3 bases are TGCGCCAGCAGCTTGGTTGGGGCCGGTGAGCAGTTCTTC. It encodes CASSLVGAGEQFF.

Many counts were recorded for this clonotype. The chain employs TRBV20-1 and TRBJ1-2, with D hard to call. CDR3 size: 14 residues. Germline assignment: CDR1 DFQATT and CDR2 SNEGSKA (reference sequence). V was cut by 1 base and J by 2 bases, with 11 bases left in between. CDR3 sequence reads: CSARAPRRNYGYTF. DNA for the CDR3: TGCAGTGCTAGAGCCCCCCGACGGAACTATGGCTACACCTTC.

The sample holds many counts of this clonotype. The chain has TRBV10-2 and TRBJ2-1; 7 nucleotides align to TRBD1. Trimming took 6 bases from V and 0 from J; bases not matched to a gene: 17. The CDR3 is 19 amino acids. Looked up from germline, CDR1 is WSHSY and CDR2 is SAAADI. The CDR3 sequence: CASSDRARTPLSSYNEQFF. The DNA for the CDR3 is TGCGCCAGCAGCGACAGGGCCCGGACTCCCTTGAGCTCCTACAATGAGCAGTTCTTC.

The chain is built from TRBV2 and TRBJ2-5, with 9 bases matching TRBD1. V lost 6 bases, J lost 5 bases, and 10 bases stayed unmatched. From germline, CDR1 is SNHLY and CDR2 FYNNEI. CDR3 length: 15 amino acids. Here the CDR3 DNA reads TGTGCCAGCAGCGCCGGGACAGGGAAGAGCGAGACCCAGTACTTC. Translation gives CASSAGTGKSETQYF.

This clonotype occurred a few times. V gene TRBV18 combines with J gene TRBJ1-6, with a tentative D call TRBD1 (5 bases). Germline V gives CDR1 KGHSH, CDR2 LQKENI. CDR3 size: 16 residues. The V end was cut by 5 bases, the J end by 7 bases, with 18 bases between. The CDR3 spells CASSTNRDFLNSPLHF. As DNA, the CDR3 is TGTGCCAGCTCAACGAACCGGGACTTTCTAAATTCACCCCTCCACTTT.

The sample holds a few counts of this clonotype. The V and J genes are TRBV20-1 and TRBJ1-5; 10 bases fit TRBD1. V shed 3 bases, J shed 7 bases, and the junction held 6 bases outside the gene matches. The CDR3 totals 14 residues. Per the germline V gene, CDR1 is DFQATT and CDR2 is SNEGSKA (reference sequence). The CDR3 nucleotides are TGCAGTGCTAGCGACAGGGGGCGCGGGCAGCCCCAGCATTTT. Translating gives CSASDRGRGQPQHF.

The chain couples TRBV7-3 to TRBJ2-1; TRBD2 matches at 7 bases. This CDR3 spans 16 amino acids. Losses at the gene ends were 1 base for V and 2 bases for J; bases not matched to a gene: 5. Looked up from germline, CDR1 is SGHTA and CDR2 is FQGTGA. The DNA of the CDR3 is TGTGCCAGCAGCTTAAGGAGCGGGGCCCCCTACAATGAGCAGTTCTTC. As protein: CASSLRSGAPYNEQFF.

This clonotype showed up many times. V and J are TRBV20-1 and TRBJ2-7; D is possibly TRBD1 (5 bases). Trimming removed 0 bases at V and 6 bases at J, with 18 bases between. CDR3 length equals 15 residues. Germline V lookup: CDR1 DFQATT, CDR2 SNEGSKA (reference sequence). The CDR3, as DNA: TGCAGTGCTAGAGACCCGGCAGGGCTCGGTCTCGAGCAGTACTTC. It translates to CSARDPAGLGLEQYF.

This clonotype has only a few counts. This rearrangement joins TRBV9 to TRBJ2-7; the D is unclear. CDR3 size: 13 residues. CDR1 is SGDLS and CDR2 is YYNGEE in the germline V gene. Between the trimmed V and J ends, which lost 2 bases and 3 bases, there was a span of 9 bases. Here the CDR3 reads CASSVGSDYEQYF. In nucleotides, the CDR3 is TGTGCCAGCAGCGTTGGGTCCGACTACGAGCAGTACTTC.

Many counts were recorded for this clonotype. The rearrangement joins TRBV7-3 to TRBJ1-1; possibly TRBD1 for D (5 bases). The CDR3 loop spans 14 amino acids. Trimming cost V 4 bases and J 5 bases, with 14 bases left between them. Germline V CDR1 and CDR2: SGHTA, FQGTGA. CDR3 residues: CASSSYQGETEAFF. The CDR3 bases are TGTGCCAGCAGCTCGTACCAGGGTGAGACTGAAGCTTTCTTT.

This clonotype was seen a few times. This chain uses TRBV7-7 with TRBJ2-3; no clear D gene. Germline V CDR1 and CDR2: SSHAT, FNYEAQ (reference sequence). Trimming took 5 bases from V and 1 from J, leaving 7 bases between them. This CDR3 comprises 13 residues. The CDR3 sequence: CASSASRTDTQYF. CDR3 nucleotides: TGTGCCAGCAGCGCCTCTCGCACAGATACGCAGTATTTT.

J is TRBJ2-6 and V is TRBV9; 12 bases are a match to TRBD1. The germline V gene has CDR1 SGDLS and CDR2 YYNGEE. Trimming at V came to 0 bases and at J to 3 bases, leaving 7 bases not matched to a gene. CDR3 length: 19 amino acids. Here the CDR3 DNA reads TGTGCCAGCAGCGTAGTGCCGGGACAGGGGGCTCGTGGGGCCAACGTCCTGACTTTC. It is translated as CASSVVPGQGARGANVLTF.